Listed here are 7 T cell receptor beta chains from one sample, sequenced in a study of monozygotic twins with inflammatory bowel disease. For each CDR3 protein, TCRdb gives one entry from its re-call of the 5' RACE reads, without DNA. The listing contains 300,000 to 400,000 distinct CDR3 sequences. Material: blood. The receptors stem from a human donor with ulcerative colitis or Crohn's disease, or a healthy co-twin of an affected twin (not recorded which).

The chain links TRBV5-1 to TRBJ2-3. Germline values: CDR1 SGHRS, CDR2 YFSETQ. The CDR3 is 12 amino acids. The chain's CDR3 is CASSFGGLSQYF.

This CDR3 is CASSLETGSSTDTQYF. This chain connects TRBV3-1 to TRBJ2-3; TCRdb lists TRBD1, though no DNA is available to test this call. Germline-derived CDR1 and CDR2 are LGHDT and YNNKEL (reference sequence). This CDR3 contains 16 residues.

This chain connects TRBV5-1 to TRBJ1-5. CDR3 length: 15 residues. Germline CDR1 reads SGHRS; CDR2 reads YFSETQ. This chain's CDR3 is CASSLEGPQGQPQHF.

The CDR3: CASSLRGSGNTIYF. The J gene is TRBJ1-3, the V gene TRBV7-6. The CDR3 sequence is 14 residues long. The germline V gene encodes CDR1 SGHVS and CDR2 FNYEAQ. The full variable domain, completed using reference TRBV7-6 and TRBJ1-3, is GAGVSQSPRYKVTKRGQDVALRCDPISGHVSLYWYRQALGQGPEFLTYFNYEAQQDKSGLPNDRFSAERPEGSISTLTIQRTEQRDSAMYRCASSLRGSGNTIYFGEGSWLTVV.

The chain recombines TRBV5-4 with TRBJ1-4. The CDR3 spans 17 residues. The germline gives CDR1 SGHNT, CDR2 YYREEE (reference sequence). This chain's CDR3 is CASSLGGSGTKHEKLFF. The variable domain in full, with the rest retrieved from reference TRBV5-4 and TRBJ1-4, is ETGVTQSPTHLIKTRGQQVTLRCSSQSGHNTVSWYQQALGQGPQFIFQYYREEENGRGNFPPRFSGLQFPNYSSELNVNALELDDSALYLCASSLGGSGTKHEKLFFGSGTQLSVL.

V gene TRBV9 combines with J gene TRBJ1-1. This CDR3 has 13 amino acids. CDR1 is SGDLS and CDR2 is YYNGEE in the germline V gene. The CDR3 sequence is CASSVDSGTEAFF. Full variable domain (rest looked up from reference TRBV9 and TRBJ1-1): DSGVTQTPKHLITATGQRVTLRCSPRSGDLSVYWYQQSLDQGLQFLIQYYNGEERAKGNILERFSAQQFPDLHSELNLSSLELGDSALYFCASSVDSGTEAFFGQGTRLTVV.

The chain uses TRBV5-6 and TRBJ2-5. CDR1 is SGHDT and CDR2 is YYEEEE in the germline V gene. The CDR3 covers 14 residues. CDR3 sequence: CASSFRSSQETQYF. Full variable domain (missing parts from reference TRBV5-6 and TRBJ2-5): DAGVTQSPTHLIKTRGQQVTLRCSPKSGHDTVSWYQQALGQGPQFIFQYYEEEERQRGNFPDRFSGHQFPNYSSELNVNALLLGDSALYLCASSFRSSQETQYFGPGTRLLVL.